This entry is about one T cell receptor (beta chain). These data originate in a study of brain T cells in children with intractable seizures. Method: immunoSEQ multiplex PCR; TCRdb's copy keeps in-frame clones and lacks some. The data contain 340,000 or so clones, 93% of them singletons. Time point meaning: blood from clinic visit 5 months post-surgery; TSC patient then seizure free. The germline V gene encodes CDR1 SGHAT and CDR2 FQNNGV. The CDR3 sequence is 14 residues long. Germline trimming cut 0 bases from V and 6 bases from J; bases unmatched to any gene: 5. The chain combines TRBV11-2 with TRBJ2-7; 7 bases align to TRBD2. The material was peripheral blood, obtained about 5 months after surgery. This clonotype was obtained from a boy younger than two with tuberous sclerosis and intractable seizures. The CDR3, as DNA: TGTGCCAGCAGCTTAGAGGGAGGGAGAAGCGAGCAGTACTTC. It is translated as CASSLEGGRSEQYF.